Listed below are T cell receptor beta chains from one sample, sequenced in a study of beta chain features in type 1 diabetes. The table came from immunoSEQ multiplex PCR; TCRdb's copy has only in-frame clones and leaves some out. The data hold around 140,000 clones, with roughly 10% observed a single time. The sequenced material came from central memory CD4+ T cells from blood. These receptors were collected from a woman aged 40 to 55 in good health. Each CDR3 is given with its conserved first and last residue. Each record gives: D gene, clone size, J gene, V gene, CDR3 DNA, CDR3 protein. A D gene is named only where the DNA matches it firmly. Clone sizes are given selectively: once, few, many, or a class where the clone is expanded.

D gene: TRBD1; clone size: NA; J gene: TRBJ1-6; V gene: TRBV5-6; CDR3 DNA: TGTGCCAGCAGCTCACTGCAGGGGGCTGGAAAATCACCCCTCCACTTT; CDR3 protein: CASSSLQGAGKSPLHF
D gene: NA; clone size: NA; J gene: TRBJ2-5; V gene: TRBV2; CDR3 DNA: TGTGCCAGCAGCGGTCAAGAGACCCAGTACTTC; CDR3 protein: CASSGQETQYF
D gene: NA; clone size: many; J gene: TRBJ2-1; V gene: TRBV11-2; CDR3 DNA: TGTGCCAGCAGCTTAGGTCGGTCCGGGAGCAATGAGCAGTTCTTC; CDR3 protein: CASSLGRSGSNEQFF
D gene: NA; clone size: few; J gene: TRBJ1-6; V gene: TRBV18; CDR3 DNA: TGTGCCAGCTCACCACGTGACACCAATAATTCACCCCTCCACTTT; CDR3 protein: CASSPRDTNNSPLHF
D gene: NA; clone size: few; J gene: TRBJ1-6; V gene: TRBV10-3; CDR3 DNA: TGTGCCGCCCGGGGCGGGAATCAACGGGGTTCACCCCTCCACTTT; CDR3 protein: CAARGGNQRGSPLHF
D gene: TRBD2; clone size: NA; J gene: TRBJ2-1; V gene: TRBV27; CDR3 DNA: TGTGCCAGCAGTTCGGGGGGGGGCCGGTACAATGAGCAGTTCTTC; CDR3 protein: CASSSGGGRYNEQFF
D gene: NA; clone size: few; J gene: TRBJ1-5; V gene: TRBV19; CDR3 DNA: TGTGCCAGTAGTATAGGCACGGGGGGCGGTCAGCCCCAGCATTTT; CDR3 protein: CASSIGTGGGQPQHF
D gene: NA; clone size: few; J gene: TRBJ2-2; V gene: TRBV9; CDR3 DNA: TGTGCCAGCAGCGTCTCCCTAACCGGGGAGCTGTTTTTT; CDR3 protein: CASSVSLTGELFF
D gene: TRBD1; clone size: NA; J gene: TRBJ2-5; V gene: TRBV5-1; CDR3 DNA: TGCGCCAGCAGCCAGGGACAGGGAGGCGAGACCCAGTACTTC; CDR3 protein: CASSQGQGGETQYF
D gene: NA; clone size: many; J gene: TRBJ1-1; V gene: TRBV20-1; CDR3 DNA: TGCAGTGCTTATTCAGGGGATGAAGCTTTCTTT; CDR3 protein: CSAYSGDEAFF
D gene: TRBD2; clone size: NA; J gene: TRBJ2-4; V gene: TRBV5-4; CDR3 DNA: TGTGCCAGCAGCGGAGCGGGGGGGCGCAACATTCAGTACTTC; CDR3 protein: CASSGAGGRNIQYF